A selection of T cell receptor beta chains follows, all from one sample in a study of T cell responses to AZD1222 COVID-19 vaccine. The repertoire was sequenced with immunoSEQ multiplex PCR; TCRdb's copy has only in-frame clones and lacks some. Of 100,000 to 150,000 clones detected, about 87% appear once; the ten largest clones hold around 9.3%. Specimen: peripheral blood, collected on day 0 of AZD1222 vaccination. Source of these receptors: an adult in good health. The CDR3 runs from the conserved cysteine through the conserved F or W. Rows may omit the clone size; those that give it use once, few, many or a size class.

clone size	CDR3 length	V gene	CDR3 protein
NA	13	TRBV4-1	CASSYRPADTQYF
NA	14	TRBV7-2	CASSLVLVGGGYTF
NA	15	TRBV23-1	CASSQQTEYQETQYF
once	12	TRBV12-3/TRBV12-4	CASSGFRGGYTF
NA	18	TRBV9	CASSIDRDRGYGITEAFF
NA	15	TRBV5-1	CASSLEGGTPYGYTF
NA	11	TRBV20-1	CSAPHLDTQYF
NA	16	TRBV15	CATSPRRGRAYNEQFF
NA	15	TRBV6-5	CASSPGGVTNEKLFF
NA	20	TRBV9	CASSISYPAPPGQGRDEQFF